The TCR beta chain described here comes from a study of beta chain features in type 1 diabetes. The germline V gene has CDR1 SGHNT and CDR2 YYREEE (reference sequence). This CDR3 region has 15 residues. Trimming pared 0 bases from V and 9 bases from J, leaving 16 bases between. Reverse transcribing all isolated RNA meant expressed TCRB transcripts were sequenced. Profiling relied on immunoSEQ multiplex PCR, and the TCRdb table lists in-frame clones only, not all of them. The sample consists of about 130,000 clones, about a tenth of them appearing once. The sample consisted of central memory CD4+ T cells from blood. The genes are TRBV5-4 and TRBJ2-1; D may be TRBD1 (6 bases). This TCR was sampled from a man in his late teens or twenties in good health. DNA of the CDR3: TGTGCCAGCAGCTTGGCGTTAACAGGGTCCGGTGAGCAGTTCTTC. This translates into CASSLALTGSGEQFF.